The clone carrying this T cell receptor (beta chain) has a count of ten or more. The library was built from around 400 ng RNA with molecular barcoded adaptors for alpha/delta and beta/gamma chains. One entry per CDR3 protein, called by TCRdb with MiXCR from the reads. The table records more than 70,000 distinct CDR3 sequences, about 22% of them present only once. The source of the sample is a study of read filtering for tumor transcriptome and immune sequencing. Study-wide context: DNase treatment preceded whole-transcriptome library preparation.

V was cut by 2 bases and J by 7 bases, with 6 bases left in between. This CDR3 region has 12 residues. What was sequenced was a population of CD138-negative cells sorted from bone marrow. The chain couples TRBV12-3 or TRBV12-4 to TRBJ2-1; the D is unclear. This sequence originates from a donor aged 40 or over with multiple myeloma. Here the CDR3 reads CASSLRGNEQFF. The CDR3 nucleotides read TGTGCCAGCAGTTTACGTGGGAATGAGCAGTTCTTC.